Listed below are T cell receptor beta chains from one sample, sequenced in a study of blood T cell repertoires in COVID-19. Libraries were prepared by immunoSEQ multiplex PCR; TCRdb keeps only in-frame clonotypes and omits some of them. The repertoire consists of over 350,000 clones, with nearly 90% occurring once and the leading ten covering almost 2%. The sample consisted of PBMCs or T cells enriched from blood (not recorded which). The receptors come from a young woman with acute COVID-19. Both conserved end residues are part of each CDR3. D genes are given only for firm matches. A row's size may be missing; if present it is once, few, many or a size class.

d_gene,j_gene,abundance,v_gene,CDR3aa,CDR3nt
.,TRBJ1-2,.,TRBV7-2,CASSNRPLGAYGYTF,TGTGCCAGCAGCAATAGACCATTGGGGGCCTATGGCTACACCTTC
TRBD1,TRBJ1-3,.,TRBV27,CASSPHHPDRGEGNTIYF,TGTGCCAGCAGTCCACATCATCCGGACAGGGGAGAGGGAAACACCATATATTTT
.,TRBJ2-2,.,TRBV6-2/TRBV6-3,CASSPLSGELFF,TGTGCCAGCAGCCCACTCTCCGGGGAGCTGTTTTTT
.,TRBJ1-3,.,TRBV7-8,CASSLDYAGNTIYF,TGTGCCAGCAGCTTAGATTATGCTGGAAACACCATATATTTT
.,TRBJ2-7,.,TRBV7-8,CASSLGSRYEQYF,TGTGCCAGCAGCTTAGGTAGTCGGTACGAGCAGTACTTC
.,TRBJ1-1,once,TRBV11-3,CASSRSRGEAFF,TGTGCCAGCAGCCGCAGCCGGGGTGAAGCTTTCTTT
.,TRBJ1-5,.,TRBV20-1,CSAAGNQPQHF,TGCAGTGCCGCAGGGAATCAGCCCCAGCATTTT
.,TRBJ2-5,.,TRBV25-1,CASSELRSGETQYF,TGTGCCAGCAGTGAATTGCGGAGCGGAGAGACCCAGTACTTC
TRBD2,TRBJ2-3,.,TRBV3-1/TRBV3-2,CASSQGLARADTQYF,TGTGCCAGCAGCCAGGGACTAGCGAGGGCAGATACGCAGTATTTT
.,TRBJ2-7,.,TRBV6-5,CASSRDNYEQYF,TGTGCCAGCAGCCGGGACAACTACGAGCAGTACTTC
.,TRBJ1-5,once,TRBV27,CASREAGSHQPQHF,TGTGCCAGCAGGGAGGCAGGATCCCATCAGCCCCAGCATTTT
.,TRBJ2-3,.,TRBV2,CASRRDTTDTQYF,TGTGCCAGCCGCCGGGACACCACAGATACGCAGTATTTT
.,TRBJ1-2,.,TRBV30,CAWTPYGYTF,TGTGCCTGGACTCCTTATGGCTACACCTTC
TRBD1,TRBJ1-2,.,TRBV7-9,CASSHPGQGAEGYTF,TGTGCCAGCAGCCACCCGGGACAGGGGGCAGAGGGCTACACCTTC
TRBD2,TRBJ2-1,.,TRBV9,CASSVGLAGGENEQFF,TGTGCCAGCAGCGTAGGACTAGCGGGAGGAGAAAATGAGCAGTTCTTC